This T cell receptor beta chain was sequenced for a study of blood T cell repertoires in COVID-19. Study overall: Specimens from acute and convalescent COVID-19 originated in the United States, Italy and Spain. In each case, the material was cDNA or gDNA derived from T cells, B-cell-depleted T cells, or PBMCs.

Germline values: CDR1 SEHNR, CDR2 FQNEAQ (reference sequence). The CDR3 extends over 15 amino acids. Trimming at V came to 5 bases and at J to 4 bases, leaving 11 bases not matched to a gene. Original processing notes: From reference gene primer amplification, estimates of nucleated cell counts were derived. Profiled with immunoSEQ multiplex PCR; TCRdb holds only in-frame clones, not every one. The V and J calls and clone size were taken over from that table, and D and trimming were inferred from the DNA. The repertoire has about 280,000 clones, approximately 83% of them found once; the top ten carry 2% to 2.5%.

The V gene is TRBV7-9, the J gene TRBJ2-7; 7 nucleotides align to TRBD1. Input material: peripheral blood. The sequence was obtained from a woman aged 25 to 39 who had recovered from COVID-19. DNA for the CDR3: TGTGCCAGCAGCCCACAACAGGGGCCGGATTACGAGCAGTACTTC. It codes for CASSPQQGPDYEQYF.